The sequence of this T cell receptor beta chain was determined in a study of T cells after yellow fever vaccination. The CDR3 length is 17 residues. Trimming removed 0 bases from V and 5 bases from J, with 19 bases in between. Germline V gene lookup returns CDR1 LGHDT and CDR2 YNNKEL (reference sequence). Study-level findings and limits: Repertoires obtained by FACS sorting could include abundant clonotypes that entered as contaminants from the bulk population. Although the secondary response was weaker, it peaked faster, at day 5 versus 15. Clones from primary vaccination mostly reappeared after the booster (96% CD4, approximately 86% CD8).

Concerning this clonotype: Its antigen remains unidentified.

5'RACE template switching generated TCR cDNA, adding a universal primer site and UMIs. TCRdb called the 5' RACE reads again in MiXCR, with one record for every CDR3 protein. The profile shows some 250,000 distinct CDR3 sequences, roughly 3.7% of them singletons. The material was PBMCs, obtained 15 days after the yellow fever booster vaccination. This TCR was sampled from a man between 18 and 29 years old who received the YFV17D yellow fever vaccine. The V gene is TRBV3-1, the J gene TRBJ1-1; D possibly corresponds to TRBD1 (5 bases). CDR3 in DNA: TGTGCCAGCAGCCAAGATTCGGCAGGGTGGTCCGTGACTGAAGCTTTCTTT. Residues: CASSQDSAGWSVTEAFF.